The rows below give T cell receptor beta chains drawn from one sample of a study of blood T cell repertoires in COVID-19. Measured with immunoSEQ multiplex PCR; TCRdb has only the in-frame clones, and not every one. Found here are approximately 130,000 clones, about 76% of them singletons; the top ten hold roughly 20%. The sample consisted of peripheral blood. These receptors were collected from a man older than 75 with acute or convalescent COVID-19. Each CDR3 is given with its conserved first and last residue. The D gene is left open where the match is weak. Size is omitted from some rows. Given values are once, few, many or a class for expanded clones.

TRBJ1-5,TRBD1,.,TRBV4-1,15,TGCGCCAGCAGCCAAAGGTGGACAGGGAATCAGCCCCAGCATTTT,CASSQRWTGNQPQHF
TRBJ2-3,.,.,TRBV4-1,16,TGCGCCAGCAGCCAAGTCCTGCGATTAGACACAGATACGCAGTATTTT,CASSQVLRLDTDTQYF
TRBJ2-1,TRBD2,once,TRBV5-1,15,TGCGCCAGCAGCTTTAGCGGGGGGGCCTCCAATGAGCAGTTCTTC,CASSFSGGASNEQFF
TRBJ2-5,.,.,TRBV7-7,13,TGTGCTAGCAGCCCCCTCCCGGTGGAGACCCAGTACTTC,CASSPLPVETQYF
TRBJ1-6,TRBD1,.,TRBV7-2,15,TGTGCCAGCAGCTTAGTTCAGGGGGCAAGTTCACCCCTCCACTTT,CASSLVQGASSPLHF
TRBJ1-1,TRBD1,.,TRBV28,15,TGTGCCAGCAGTTCCCTGGACAGGTTCAACACTGAAGCTTTCTTT,CASSSLDRFNTEAFF
TRBJ1-2,TRBD1,.,TRBV19,14,TGTGCCAGTGCAACTCTAACAGGGGACTATGGCTACACCTTC,CASATLTGDYGYTF
TRBJ2-5,TRBD2,.,TRBV6-5,13,TGTGCCAGCGGCGGGGGGATACAAGAGACCCAGTACTTC,CASGGGIQETQYF
TRBJ2-7,TRBD1,.,TRBV5-4,13,TGTGCCAGCAGCGCCGGACAGGAACGCGAGCAGTACTTC,CASSAGQEREQYF
TRBJ2-5,.,many,TRBV7-2,13,TGTGCCAGCAGCACACAGGGAGGGGAGACCCAGTACTTC,CASSTQGGETQYF
TRBJ2-1,.,.,TRBV29-1,11,TGCAGCGTTGAGATCCGGGATGAGCAGTTCTTC,CSVEIRDEQFF
TRBJ1-4,.,.,TRBV11-2,14,TGTGCCAGCAGTTCACAGCCAACTAATGAAAAACTGTTTTTT,CASSSQPTNEKLFF
TRBJ2-7,.,.,TRBV2,14,TGTGCCAGCAGTGAGGGTGACCAGACTCGAGAGCAGTACTTC,CASSEGDQTREQYF
TRBJ2-2,TRBD2,.,TRBV4-2,15,TGTGCCAGCAGCCAGCGTGCGGGGGGGCCAGGGGAGCTGTTTTTT,CASSQRAGGPGELFF
TRBJ1-1,TRBD1,once,TRBV9,12,TGTGCCAGCAGCGGCGACAGGGGAAGGGCTTTCTTT,CASSGDRGRAFF
TRBJ2-5,TRBD1,.,TRBV7-9,13,TGTGCCAGCAGCCGACAGGGACGAGAGACCCAGTACTTC,CASSRQGRETQYF
TRBJ2-1,.,.,TRBV5-8,17,TGTGCCAGCAGCAAAGCTAAAGTCCCGAGCTCCTACAATGAGCAGTTCTTC,CASSKAKVPSSYNEQFF
TRBJ2-1,TRBD2,.,TRBV3-1/TRBV3-2,16,TGTGCCAGCAGCCACCGGGCTAGCGGGGTCTACAATGAGCAGTTCTTC,CASSHRASGVYNEQFF
TRBJ2-2,.,.,TRBV18,15,TGTGCCAGCTCACCAGGAACAGGGAGCACCGGGGAGCTGTTTTTT,CASSPGTGSTGELFF
TRBJ2-7,TRBD2,.,TRBV7-9,15,TGTGCCAGCAGCCGGGGACTAGCGGGGGAGGGCGAGCAGTACTTC,CASSRGLAGEGEQYF
TRBJ1-2,TRBD1,.,TRBV18,15,TGTGCCAGCTCACCTACGACAGGGTGGAGTTATGGCTACACCTTC,CASSPTTGWSYGYTF
TRBJ1-2,TRBD1,.,TRBV24-1,15,TGTGCCACCAGTGCCCCTTTGGGACAGGGCTATGGCTACACCTTC,CATSAPLGQGYGYTF
TRBJ1-6,.,.,TRBV4-1,16,TGCGCCAGCAGCCAAGTTGGGGGGACCCCAAATTCACCCCTCCACTTT,CASSQVGGTPNSPLHF
TRBJ2-3,.,.,TRBV7-2,15,TGTGCCAGCAGCCCCGGGTTTGGGTACACAGATACGCAGTATTTT,CASSPGFGYTDTQYF
TRBJ1-4,TRBD1,once,TRBV7-9,14,TGTGCCAGCAGCCGGGACAGGGGTAATGAAAAACTGTTTTTT,CASSRDRGNEKLFF
TRBJ2-3,.,.,TRBV10-3,15,TGTGCCATCAGCCAGGATCCTCAACTCACAGATACGCAGTATTTT,CAISQDPQLTDTQYF
TRBJ2-2,TRBD1,.,TRBV5-4,16,TGTGCCAGCAGACGGGACAGGGGGCGCGGCACCGGGGAGCTGTTTTTT,CASRRDRGRGTGELFF
TRBJ2-2,TRBD2,.,TRBV6-6,15,TGTGCCAGCAGAACCCGACTAGCGCCCTCCCCGGAGCTGTTTTTT,CASRTRLAPSPELFF
TRBJ2-1,.,.,TRBV11-2,13,TGTGCCAGCAGCTTTCTGAGATACAATGAGCAGTTCTTC,CASSFLRYNEQFF
TRBJ1-6,.,.,TRBV9,15,TGTGCCAGCAGCGTAGCTGGCAGGGCCGATTCACCCCTCCACTTT,CASSVAGRADSPLHF
TRBJ2-3,TRBD2,.,TRBV5-1,18,TGCGCCAGCAGCAGACCCGGGACTAGCGGGGGGGGCACAGATACGCAGTATTTT,CASSRPGTSGGGTDTQYF
TRBJ1-4,.,once,TRBV5-1,13,TGCGCCAGCAGCTTACAGAATAATGAAAAACTGTTTTTT,CASSLQNNEKLFF
TRBJ1-1,.,once,TRBV6-2/TRBV6-3,16,TGTGCCAGCAGTCCCTGGGGCAGATACATGAACACTGAAGCTTTCTTT,CASSPWGRYMNTEAFF
TRBJ1-6,.,few,TRBV4-3,13,TGCGCCAGCAGCCTCGGGAACGTTTCACCCCTCCACTTT,CASSLGNVSPLHF
TRBJ2-3,.,.,TRBV7-9,13,TGTGCCAGCAGCTTCGGTGGCACAGATACGCAGTATTTT,CASSFGGTDTQYF
TRBJ1-1,.,.,TRBV5-8,14,TGTGCCAGCAATCGTGGACAGCCCCTAAGTGAAGCTTTCTTT,CASNRGQPLSEAFF
TRBJ2-7,.,.,TRBV6-5,15,TGTGCCAGCAGTTATTCCGGGGAGACCCACTACGAGCAGTACTTC,CASSYSGETHYEQYF
TRBJ2-2,.,.,TRBV21-1,17,TGTCCCAGCACCAAATATGCGCGGGGGGGGAACACCGGGGAGCTGTTTTTT,CPSTKYARGGNTGELFF
TRBJ1-4,TRBD1,.,TRBV3-1/TRBV3-2,15,TGTGCCAGCAGCCAACGGACAGGGAATAATGAAAAACTGTTTTTT,CASSQRTGNNEKLFF
TRBJ2-5,.,.,TRBV7-2,14,TGTGCCAGCAGCTTGCGGGGTCCGCAAGAGACCCAGTACTTC,CASSLRGPQETQYF
TRBJ2-3,TRBD1,.,TRBV7-3,14,TGTGCCAGCAGCGGAACAGGGGTTGGAGATACGCAGTATTTT,CASSGTGVGDTQYF
TRBJ2-3,TRBD2,once,TRBV12-5,12,TGTGCTAGTGGCCTGGGACTAGTGCCGCAGTATTTT,CASGLGLVPQYF
TRBJ2-1,TRBD2,.,TRBV27,14,TGTGCCAGCAAAAGAGCGGGGGGCCACAATGAGCAGTTCTTC,CASKRAGGHNEQFF
TRBJ2-7,.,.,TRBV5-1,16,TGCGCCAGCAGCTTTTCTGCAGGGCCCTTCCACTACGAGCAGTACTTC,CASSFSAGPFHYEQYF
TRBJ1-6,.,.,TRBV6-5,15,TGTGCCAGCACCCAAGACGGGGGAGGCAAGTCACCCCTCCACTTT,CASTQDGGGKSPLHF
TRBJ1-5,.,.,TRBV6-1,18,TGTGCCAGCAGTGAAGCAGTTTCAGCCAGGGCCCTCAATCAGCCCCAGCATTTT,CASSEAVSARALNQPQHF
TRBJ1-2,.,.,TRBV2,13,TGTGCCAGCAGTGTTGGAGGGACCTATGGCTACACCTTC,CASSVGGTYGYTF
TRBJ2-2,.,few,TRBV18,17,TGTGCCAGCTCAGCCGTTGTGGGGGCCCCGAACACCGGGGAGCTGTTTTTT,CASSAVVGAPNTGELFF
TRBJ2-3,.,few,TRBV6-5,14,TGTGCCAGCCGACTAGTTTACCGCACAGATACGCAGTATTTT,CASRLVYRTDTQYF
TRBJ1-2,TRBD1,once,TRBV28,15,TGTGCCAGCAGTACACCGGGACAGGGGCACTATGGCTACACCTTC,CASSTPGQGHYGYTF
TRBJ2-1,TRBD1,.,TRBV5-1,16,TGCGCCAGCAGCTTTTTTCCGGACAGGGGCTACAATGAGCAGTTCTTC,CASSFFPDRGYNEQFF
TRBJ1-2,.,.,TRBV29-1,10,TGCAGCGCCTGGGAGGATGGCTACACCTTC,CSAWEDGYTF
TRBJ2-2,TRBD1,.,TRBV29-1,13,TGCAGCGTAGACAGGGCGAACACCGGGGAGCTGTTTTTT,CSVDRANTGELFF
TRBJ2-5,TRBD2,.,TRBV3-1/TRBV3-2,14,TGTGCCAGCAGCATTAGCGGGGGGGCAGAGACCCAGTACTTC,CASSISGGAETQYF
TRBJ1-5,.,.,TRBV20-1,14,TGCAGTGCTAGTCAGGGATGGGACAATCAGCCCCAGCATTTT,CSASQGWDNQPQHF
TRBJ1-5,TRBD1,.,TRBV5-1,15,TGCGCCAGCAGCTTGGGACAGGGGGCCAATCAGCCCCAGCATTTT,CASSLGQGANQPQHF
TRBJ2-3,TRBD2,.,TRBV28,14,TGTGCCAGCCTAGCGGGGCTCAGCACAGATACGCAGTATTTT,CASLAGLSTDTQYF
TRBJ2-1,.,.,TRBV15,13,TGTGCCACCAGCAGAGACCCATACAATGAGCAGTTCTTC,CATSRDPYNEQFF
TRBJ2-3,TRBD2,.,TRBV11-2,18,TGTGCCAGCAGCTCACTAGCGGGGGTTGGTGGAGGCACAGATACGCAGTATTTT,CASSSLAGVGGGTDTQYF